This T cell receptor beta chain was profiled in a study of post-analysis software for immune sequencing data. Findings of the study overall: Compared with controls, patients had more of about five TRBV segments, including TRBV5-6, TRBV5-1 and TRBV20-1. For normalized Chao1 diversity, multiple sclerosis patients scored significantly lower than controls did.

V dropped 1 base and J dropped 3 bases, with 13 bases sitting between them. The germline V gene encodes CDR1 SGHTA and CDR2 FQGNSA. The CDR3 length is 16 residues. Unique molecular identifiers featured in each of the TCR beta cDNA libraries. Once 1 to 10 million T cells were used, hundreds of thousands of cDNA molecules resulted. TCRdb re-called the PCR reads through MiXCR, storing one row per CDR3 protein. The sample gives about 260,000 distinct CDR3 sequences, 35% to 40% of which show up once; under 5.5% is in the top ten. Remarks on this clonotype: Its antigen remains unknown.

V gene TRBV7-2 combines with J gene TRBJ1-5; D is possibly TRBD1 (6 bases). Sequenced input: blood. This sequence was found in a girl under 18 with multiple sclerosis. CDR3 amino acids: CASSLDLPGANQPQHF. CDR3 in DNA: TGTGCCAGCAGCTTAGATCTTCCAGGGGCCAATCAGCCCCAGCATTTT.